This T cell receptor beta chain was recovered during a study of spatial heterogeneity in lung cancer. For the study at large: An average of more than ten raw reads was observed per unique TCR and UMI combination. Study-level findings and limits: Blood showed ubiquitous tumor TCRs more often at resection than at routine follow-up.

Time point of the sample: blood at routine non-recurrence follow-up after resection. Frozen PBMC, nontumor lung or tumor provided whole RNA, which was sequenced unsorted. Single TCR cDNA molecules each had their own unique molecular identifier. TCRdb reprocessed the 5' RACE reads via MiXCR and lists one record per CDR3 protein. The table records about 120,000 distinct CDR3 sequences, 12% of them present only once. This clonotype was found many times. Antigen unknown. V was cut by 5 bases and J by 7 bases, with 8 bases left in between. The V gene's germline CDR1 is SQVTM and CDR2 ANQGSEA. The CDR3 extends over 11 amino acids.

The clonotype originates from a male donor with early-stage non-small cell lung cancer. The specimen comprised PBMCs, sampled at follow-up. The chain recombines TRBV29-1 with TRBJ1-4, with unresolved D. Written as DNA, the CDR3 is TGCAGCGTTCTAAAATCTGAAAAACTGTTTTTT. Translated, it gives CSVLKSEKLFF. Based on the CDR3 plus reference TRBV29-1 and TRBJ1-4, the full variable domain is SAVISQKPSRDICQRGTSLTIQCQVDSQVTMMFWYRQQPGQSLTLIATANQGSEATYESGFVIDKFPISRPNLTFSTLTVSNMSPEDSSIYLCSVLKSEKLFFGSGTQLSVL.